This TCR beta chain was retrieved from a study of blood T cell repertoires in COVID-19. On the study more broadly: The United States, Italy and Spain were the sources of the acute and convalescent COVID-19 samples. T cells, B-cell-depleted T cells, or PBMCs supplied cDNA or gDNA.

V lost 4 bases to trimming and J lost 0 bases, with 15 bases between them. The CDR3 is made up of 16 amino acids. CDR1 and CDR2 (germline): SGDLS, YYNGEE. As originally analysed: Amplified reference gene primers provided the basis for estimating nucleated cell counts. Only in-frame clones appear in the TCRdb table, and some are missing; sequencing was by immunoSEQ multiplex PCR. V, J and clone size reflect that table, while D and trimming were determined from the DNA. The profile covers about 170,000 clones, with more than 75% appearing a single time and more than 2% taken by the ten largest. This receptor was taken from a man between 50 and 59 years old who had recovered from COVID-19. The specimen was peripheral blood. The chain carries TRBV9 and TRBJ2-3, with TRBD1 as a possible D gene (7 bases). The DNA for the CDR3 is TGTGCCAGCAGCCCCAGGGGGGCGAGTAGCACAGATACGCAGTATTTT. Its translation: CASSPRGASSTDTQYF. The whole variable domain, remainder taken from reference TRBV9 and TRBJ2-3, is DSGVTQTPKHLITATGQRVTLRCSPRSGDLSVYWYQQSLDQGLQFLIQYYNGEERAKGNILERFSAQQFPDLHSELNLSSLELGDSALYFCASSPRGASSTDTQYFGPGTRLTVL.